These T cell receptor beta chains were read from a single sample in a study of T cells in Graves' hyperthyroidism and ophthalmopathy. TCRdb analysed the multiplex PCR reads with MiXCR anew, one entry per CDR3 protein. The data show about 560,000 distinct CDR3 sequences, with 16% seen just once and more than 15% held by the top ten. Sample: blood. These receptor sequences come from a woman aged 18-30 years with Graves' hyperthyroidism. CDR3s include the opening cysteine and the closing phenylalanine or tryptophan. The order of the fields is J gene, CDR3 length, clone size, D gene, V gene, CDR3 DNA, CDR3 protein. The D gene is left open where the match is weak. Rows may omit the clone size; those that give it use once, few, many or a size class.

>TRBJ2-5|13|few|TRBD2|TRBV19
TGTGCCAGTAGGGTAGCGGGCCAAGAGACCCAGTACTTC
CASRVAGQETQYF
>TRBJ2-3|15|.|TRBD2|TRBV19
TGTGCCAGTAGTAAGGTAGCGGGGGTCACAGATACGCAGTATTTT
CASSKVAGVTDTQYF
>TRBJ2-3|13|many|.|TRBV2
TGTGCCAGCAGCCGGGACAGCACAGATACGCAGTATTTT
CASSRDSTDTQYF
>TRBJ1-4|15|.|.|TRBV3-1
TGTGCCAGCAGCCTGACAGCAACAACTAATGAAAAACTGTTTTTT
CASSLTATTNEKLFF
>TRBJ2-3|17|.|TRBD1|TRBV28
TGTGCCAGAGCAAGTCAGGGGGCGTCCCCATCAGCAGATACGCAGTATTTT
CARASQGASPSADTQYF
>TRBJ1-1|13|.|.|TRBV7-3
TGTGCCAGCAGTCGTGTCAGGAACACTGAAGCTTTCTTT
CASSRVRNTEAFF
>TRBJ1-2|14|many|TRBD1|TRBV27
TGTGCCAGCAGTTCGGACAGGACCTCCTATGGCTACACCTTC
CASSSDRTSYGYTF
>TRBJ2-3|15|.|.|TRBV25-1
TGTGCCAGCAGTGTATTTGGCCCTAGCACAGATACGCAGTATTTT
CASSVFGPSTDTQYF
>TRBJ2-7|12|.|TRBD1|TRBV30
TGTGCCTGGGGACAGGGACCCGACGAGCAGTACTTC
CAWGQGPDEQYF
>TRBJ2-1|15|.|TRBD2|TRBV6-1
TGTGCCAGCAGACCCACGGGACTAGCGGGCAATGAGCAGTTCTTC
CASRPTGLAGNEQFF
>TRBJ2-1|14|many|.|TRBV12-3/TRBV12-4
TGTGCCAGCAGTTTCCGGAGCTCCTACAATGAGCAGTTCTTC
CASSFRSSYNEQFF
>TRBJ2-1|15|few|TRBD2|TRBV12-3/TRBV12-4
TGTGCCAGCAGTCGGGGACTAGCGGGGGCCAATGAGCAGTTCTTC
CASSRGLAGANEQFF
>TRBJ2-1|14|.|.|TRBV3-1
TGTGCCAGCAGCCAAGATTTTGGGATTAATGAGCAGTTCTTC
CASSQDFGINEQFF
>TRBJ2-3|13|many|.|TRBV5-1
TGCGCCAGCAGCTTGTGGAGCACAGATACGCAGTATTTT
CASSLWSTDTQYF
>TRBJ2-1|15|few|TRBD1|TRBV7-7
TGTGCTAGCAGCTTAGAGGGGGCCGCCTACAATGAGCGGTTCTTC
CASSLEGAAYNERFF
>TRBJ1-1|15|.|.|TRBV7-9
TGTGCCAGCAGCCCCCTGGGGAGCATGAACACTGAAGCTTTCTTT
CASSPLGSMNTEAFF
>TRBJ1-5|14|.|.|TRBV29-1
TGCAGCGTTGCCATTGGGCAGAGTACTCAGCCCCAGCATTTT
CSVAIGQSTQPQHF
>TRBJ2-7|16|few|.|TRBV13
TGTGCCAGCAGCCTAGCCGGGACACCGCCTTCCTACGAGCAGTACTTC
CASSLAGTPPSYEQYF
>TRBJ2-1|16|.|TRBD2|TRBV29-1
TGCAGCGTTGCAACACCGCGGGGGAGCTCCTACAATGAGCAGTTCTTC
CSVATPRGSSYNEQFF
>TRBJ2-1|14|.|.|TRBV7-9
TGTGCCAGCAGCTCAAGACAGTCCTACAATGAGCAGTTCTTC
CASSSRQSYNEQFF
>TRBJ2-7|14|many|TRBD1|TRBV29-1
TGCAGCGTTGAAGAGGGACAGGGAGGTGTGGAGCAGTACTTC
CSVEEGQGGVEQYF
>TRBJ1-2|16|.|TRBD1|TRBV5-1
TGTGCCAGCAGCCCCGGGACAGGGGCCCAAATTTATGGCTACACCTTC
CASSPGTGAQIYGYTF
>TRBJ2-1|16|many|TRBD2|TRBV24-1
TGTGCCACCAGTGATTTCCCCAGCGGGAGGGTGAATGAGCAGTTCTTC
CATSDFPSGRVNEQFF
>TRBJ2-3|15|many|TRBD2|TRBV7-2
TGTGCCAGCAGCTTCGACTGGGACGGGGGGGATACGCAGTATTTT
CASSFDWDGGDTQYF
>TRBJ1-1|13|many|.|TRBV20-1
TGCAGTGCTAGTGGTGGGGGGGGCTGGGAAGCTTTCTTT
CSASGGGGWEAFF
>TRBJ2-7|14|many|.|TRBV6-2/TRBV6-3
TGTGCCAGCAGTTACTCCTTCCGGTCCTACGAGCAGTACTTC
CASSYSFRSYEQYF
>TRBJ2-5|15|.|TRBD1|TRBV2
TGTGCCAGCAGAAACCGGGACAGGTCGAAAGAGACCCAGTACTTC
CASRNRDRSKETQYF
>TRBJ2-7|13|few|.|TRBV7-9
TGTGCCAGCGCGGTCGGCGGGACCTACGAGCAGTACTTC
CASAVGGTYEQYF
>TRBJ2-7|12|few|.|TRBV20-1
TGCAGTGCTAGCCAGGGAACCCCCGAGCAGTACTTC
CSASQGTPEQYF
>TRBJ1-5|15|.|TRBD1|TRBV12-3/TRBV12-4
TGTGCCAGCAGTCGAGGACAGGCAGTAAATCAGCCCCAGCATTTT
CASSRGQAVNQPQHF
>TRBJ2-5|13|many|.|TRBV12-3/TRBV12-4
TGTGCCAGCAGTTTGCAGGGCGTGGAGACCCAGTACTTC
CASSLQGVETQYF
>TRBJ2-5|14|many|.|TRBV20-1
TGCAGTGCGCCTGAGGAGCGGAGGGAAGAGACCCAGTACTTC
CSAPEERREETQYF
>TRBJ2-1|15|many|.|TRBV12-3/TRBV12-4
TGTGCCAGCAGTTTTTTACGGAGCTCCTACAATGAGCAGTTCTTC
CASSFLRSSYNEQFF
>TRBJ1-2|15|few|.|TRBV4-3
TGCGCCAGCAGCCAAGTCGGGAAGGAGAACTATGGCTACACCTTC
CASSQVGKENYGYTF
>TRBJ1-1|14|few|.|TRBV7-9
TGTGCCAGCAGCAACAATTACATGAACACTGAAGCTTTCTTT
CASSNNYMNTEAFF